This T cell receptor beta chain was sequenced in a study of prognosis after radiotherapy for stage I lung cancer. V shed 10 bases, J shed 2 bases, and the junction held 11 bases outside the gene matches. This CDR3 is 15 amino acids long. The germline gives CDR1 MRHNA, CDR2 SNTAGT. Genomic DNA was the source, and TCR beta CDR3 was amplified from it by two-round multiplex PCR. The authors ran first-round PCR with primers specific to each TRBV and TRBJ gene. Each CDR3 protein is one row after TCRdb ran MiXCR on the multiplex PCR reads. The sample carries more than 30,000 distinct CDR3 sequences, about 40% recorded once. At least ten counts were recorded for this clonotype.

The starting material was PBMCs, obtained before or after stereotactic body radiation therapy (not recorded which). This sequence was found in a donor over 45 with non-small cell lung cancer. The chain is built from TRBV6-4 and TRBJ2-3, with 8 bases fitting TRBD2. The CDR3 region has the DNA TGTGCCACCACGGCCGTAGCGGGGCACACAGATACGCAGTATTTT. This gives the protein CATTAVAGHTDTQYF.